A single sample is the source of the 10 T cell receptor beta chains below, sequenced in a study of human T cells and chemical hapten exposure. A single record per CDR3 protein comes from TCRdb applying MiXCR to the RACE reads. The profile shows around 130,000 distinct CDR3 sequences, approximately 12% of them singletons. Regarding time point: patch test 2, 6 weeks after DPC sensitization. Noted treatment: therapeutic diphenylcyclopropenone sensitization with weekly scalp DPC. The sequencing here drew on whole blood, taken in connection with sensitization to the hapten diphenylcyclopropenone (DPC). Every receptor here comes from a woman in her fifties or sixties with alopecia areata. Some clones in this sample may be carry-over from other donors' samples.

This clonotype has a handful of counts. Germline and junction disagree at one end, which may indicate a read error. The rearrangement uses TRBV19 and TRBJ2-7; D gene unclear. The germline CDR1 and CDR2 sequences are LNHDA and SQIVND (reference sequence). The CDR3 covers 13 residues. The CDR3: CASSIPRSYEQYF. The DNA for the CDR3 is TGTGCCAGCAGTATCCCGAGATCCTACGAGCAGTACTTC.

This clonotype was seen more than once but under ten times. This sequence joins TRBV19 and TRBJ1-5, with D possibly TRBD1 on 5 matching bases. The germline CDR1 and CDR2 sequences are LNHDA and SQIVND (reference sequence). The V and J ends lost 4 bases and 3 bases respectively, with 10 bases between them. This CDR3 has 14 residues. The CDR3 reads CASSKGRPNQPQHF. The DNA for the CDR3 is TGTGCCAGTAGTAAGGGACGACCCAATCAGCCCCAGCATTTT.

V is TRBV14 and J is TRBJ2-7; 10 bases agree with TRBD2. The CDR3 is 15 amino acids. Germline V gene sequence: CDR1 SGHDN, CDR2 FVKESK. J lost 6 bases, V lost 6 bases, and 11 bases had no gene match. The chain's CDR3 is CASSPLAGEGSEQYF. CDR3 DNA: TGTGCCAGCAGTCCCCTAGCGGGAGAGGGAAGCGAGCAGTACTTC.

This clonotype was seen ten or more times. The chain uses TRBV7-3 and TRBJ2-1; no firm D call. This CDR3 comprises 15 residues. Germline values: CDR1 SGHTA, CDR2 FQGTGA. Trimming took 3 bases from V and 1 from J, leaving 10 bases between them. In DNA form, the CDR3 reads TGTGCCAGCAGCTTGGCCATAGGGTCCTACAATGAGCAGTTCTTC. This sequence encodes CASSLAIGSYNEQFF.

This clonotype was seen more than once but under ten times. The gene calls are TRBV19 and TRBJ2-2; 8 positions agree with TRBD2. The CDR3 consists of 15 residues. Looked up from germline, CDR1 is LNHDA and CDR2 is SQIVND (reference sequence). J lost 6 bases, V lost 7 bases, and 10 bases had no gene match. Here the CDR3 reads CASTPSGLAPGELFF. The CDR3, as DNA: TGTGCCAGTACTCCCTCTGGACTAGCCCCCGGGGAGCTGTTTTTT.

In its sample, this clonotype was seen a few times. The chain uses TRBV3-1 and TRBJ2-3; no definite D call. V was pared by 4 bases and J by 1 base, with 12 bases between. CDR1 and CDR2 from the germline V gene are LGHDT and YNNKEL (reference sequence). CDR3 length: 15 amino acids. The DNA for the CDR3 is TGTGCCAGCAGCCGCTTAGGAGCCCGCACAGATACGCAGTATTTT. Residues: CASSRLGARTDTQYF.

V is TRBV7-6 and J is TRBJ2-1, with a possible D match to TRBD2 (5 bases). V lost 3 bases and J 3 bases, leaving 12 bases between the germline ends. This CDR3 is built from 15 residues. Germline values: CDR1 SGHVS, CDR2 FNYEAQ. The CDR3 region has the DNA TGTGCCAGCAGCTTTTTAGCGTGGGGCTACAATGAGCAGTTCTTC. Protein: CASSFLAWGYNEQFF.

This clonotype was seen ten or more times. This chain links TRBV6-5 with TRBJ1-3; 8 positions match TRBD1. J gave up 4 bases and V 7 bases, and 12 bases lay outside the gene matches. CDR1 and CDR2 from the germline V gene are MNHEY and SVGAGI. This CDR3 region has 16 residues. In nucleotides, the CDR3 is TGTGCCAGCACCACAGCCGGCAGGGGGCAAGGAAACACCATATATTTT. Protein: CASTTAGRGQGNTIYF.

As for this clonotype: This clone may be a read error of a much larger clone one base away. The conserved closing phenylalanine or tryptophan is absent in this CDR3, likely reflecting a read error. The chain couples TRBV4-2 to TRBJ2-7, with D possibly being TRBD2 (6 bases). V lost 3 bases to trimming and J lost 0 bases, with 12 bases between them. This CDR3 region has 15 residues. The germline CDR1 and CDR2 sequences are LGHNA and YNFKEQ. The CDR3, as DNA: TGTGCCAGCAGCCAGGGCGGGGCGGTCTCCTACGAGCAGTACATC. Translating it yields CASSQGGAVSYEQYI.

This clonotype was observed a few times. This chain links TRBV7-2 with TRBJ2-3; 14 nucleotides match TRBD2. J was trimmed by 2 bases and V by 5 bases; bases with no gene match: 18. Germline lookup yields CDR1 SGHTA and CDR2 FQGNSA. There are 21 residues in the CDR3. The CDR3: CASSVRGRGLAGGSHTDTQYF. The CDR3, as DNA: TGTGCCAGCAGCGTCAGGGGGCGAGGACTAGCGGGAGGATCTCACACAGATACGCAGTATTTT.